A selection of T cell receptor beta chains follows, all from one sample in a study of blood T cells in healthy people across ages. From the 5' RACE reads, TCRdb called clonotypes with MiXCR, one entry per CDR3 protein. The top ten clones hold about 7.7% of a sample with some 1.5 million distinct CDR3 sequences, over 25% of them seen once. Sample: blood. Receptor source: a woman in her 30s in good health. Each CDR3 is given with its conserved first and last residue. A D gene is named only where the DNA matches it firmly. Size is stated for part of the rows, as once, few or many counts, or as a class when the clone is expanded.

v_call	clone_size	d_call	j_call	cdr3_aa	cdr3_nt
TRBV5-1	NA	NA	TRBJ2-6	CASSPSTAGANVLTF	TGCGCCAGCAGCCCTTCGACAGCTGGGGCCAACGTCCTGACTTTC
TRBV10-3	few	NA	TRBJ1-5	CAISETGRQPQHF	TGTGCCATCAGTGAGACAGGGAGGCAGCCCCAGCATTTT
TRBV12-3/TRBV12-4	few	NA	TRBJ1-1	CASNHRQVFEAFF	TGTGCCAGCAACCATAGACAGGTATTCGAAGCTTTCTTT
TRBV20-1	NA	TRBD2	TRBJ2-5	CSARNKGGLAYNEQYF	TGCAGTGCTAGAAATAAGGGAGGACTAGCTTACAATGAGCAGTACTTC
TRBV7-2	many	TRBD1	TRBJ2-5	CASSTQGAQETQYF	TGTGCCAGCAGCACACAGGGGGCCCAAGAGACCCAGTACTTC
TRBV7-2	few	NA	TRBJ2-3	CASSFDRFTDTQYF	TGTGCCAGCAGCTTCGACAGATTCACAGATACGCAGTATTTT
TRBV5-1	NA	TRBD1	TRBJ1-1	CASSHPGQKAEAFF	TGCGCCAGCAGCCACCCGGGACAGAAGGCTGAAGCTTTCTTT
TRBV5-1	few	NA	TRBJ1-6	CASSLVGAKSSYNSPLHF	TGCGCCAGCAGCTTGGTAGGGGCGAAGAGCTCCTATAATTCACCCCTCCACTTT
TRBV4-1	few	NA	TRBJ2-3	CASSYPSGLSTDTQYF	TGCGCCAGCAGCTACCCCTCAGGGCTTAGCACAGATACGCAGTATTTT
TRBV9	many	TRBD2	TRBJ2-5	CASSVGGSGSGETQYF	TGTGCCAGCAGCGTAGGGGGTAGCGGGAGCGGTGAGACCCAGTACTTC
TRBV5-4	NA	TRBD2	TRBJ2-6	CASSLKVLAGERGANVLTF	TGTGCCAGCAGCTTGAAAGTCCTAGCGGGAGAAAGAGGGGCCAACGTCCTGACTTTC
TRBV6-6	NA	NA	TRBJ1-6	CASFGNDGSYNSPLHF	TGTGCCAGCTTCGGGAACGACGGCTCCTATAATTCACCCCTCCACTTT
TRBV30	few	NA	TRBJ2-7	CAWSQGGEQYF	TGTGCCTGGAGTCAGGGGGGCGAGCAGTACTTC
TRBV15	few	NA	TRBJ1-6	CATSRESEASPLHF	TGTGCCACCAGCAGAGAAAGTGAGGCTTCACCCCTCCACTTT
TRBV7-9	few	TRBD1	TRBJ2-5	CASSPYLTGEQETQYF	TGTGCCAGCAGCCCATACTTAACAGGGGAGCAAGAGACCCAGTACTTC
TRBV28	NA	NA	TRBJ1-4	CASSFGGTQNEKLFF	TGTGCCAGCAGTTTTGGGGGGACACAGAATGAAAAACTGTTTTTT
TRBV7-2	NA	TRBD2	TRBJ2-1	CASSTGTSGRRLNNERFF	TGTGCCAGCAGCACTGGGACTAGCGGGAGGCGCCTCAACAATGAGCGGTTCTTC
TRBV20-1	NA	NA	TRBJ1-2	CSAGGGRGGYTF	TGCAGTGCTGGCGGGGGAAGGGGCGGCTACACCTTC
TRBV7-6	NA	NA	TRBJ2-2	CASTGGDANTGELFF	TGTGCCAGCACGGGCGGGGACGCGAACACCGGGGAGCTGTTTTTT
TRBV7-2	few	NA	TRBJ1-2	CASSPRGARDGYTF	TGTGCCAGCAGCCCTCGGGGGGCCCGAGATGGCTACACCTTC
TRBV10-2	few	TRBD1	TRBJ2-5	CASSESTGRETQYF	TGCGCCAGCAGTGAGTCGACAGGGAGAGAGACCCAGTACTTC
TRBV4-1	NA	TRBD2	TRBJ2-3	CASSPLFTSGGIMNTQYF	TGCGCCAGCAGCCCCCTCTTTACTAGCGGGGGTATCATGAATACGCAGTATTTT
TRBV20-1	NA	TRBD2	TRBJ2-7	CSAWREGYNEQYF	TGCAGTGCGTGGCGGGAGGGATACAATGAGCAGTACTTC
TRBV30	NA	NA	TRBJ2-1	CAWSPGLTFGNEQFF	TGTGCCTGGAGTCCGGGACTTACCTTCGGCAATGAGCAGTTCTTC
TRBV28	few	NA	TRBJ2-7	CASSPHVRPSSYEQYF	TGTGCCAGCAGCCCACATGTCAGGCCTAGCTCCTACGAGCAGTACTTC
TRBV20-1	NA	TRBD2	TRBJ2-5	CSARSGTTRGTQYF	TGCAGTGCTCGCTCCGGGACTACGCGGGGGACCCAGTACTTC
TRBV12-3/TRBV12-4	many	NA	TRBJ2-4	CASSPGGLAKNIQYF	TGTGCCAGCAGCCCTGGGGGGTTAGCCAAAAACATTCAGTACTTC
TRBV4-3	NA	TRBD1	TRBJ2-1	CASSRLRDRDYEQFF	TGCGCCAGCAGCCGACTCCGGGACAGAGACTATGAGCAGTTCTTC
TRBV20-1	NA	NA	TRBJ1-5	CSAGQNRDDQPQHF	TGCAGTGCTGGACAAAACAGGGATGATCAGCCCCAGCATTTT
TRBV7-2	few	TRBD2	TRBJ2-5	CASSSPPGASGRNQEAQYF	TGTGCCAGCAGCTCCCCCCCGGGGGCTAGCGGGAGAAACCAAGAGGCCCAGTACTTC
TRBV24-1	few	NA	TRBJ1-5	CATSDHGDQPQHF	TGTGCCACCAGTGATCATGGGGACCAGCCCCAGCATTTT
TRBV7-2	few	NA	TRBJ2-1	CASSVNRRNYNEQFF	TGTGCCAGCAGCGTAAACCGAAGGAATTACAATGAGCAGTTCTTC
TRBV29-1	few	NA	TRBJ2-3	CSVAGTQRSDTQYF	TGCAGCGTCGCCGGGACGCAAAGGTCGGATACGCAGTATTTT
TRBV19	NA	NA	TRBJ1-4	CASSNPGTPNEKLFF	TGTGCCAGTAGTAACCCCGGGACACCCAATGAAAAACTGTTTTTT
TRBV7-2	NA	TRBD1	TRBJ2-2	CASRRTGTDLTGELFF	TGTGCCAGCAGGCGCACCGGGACAGACCTCACCGGGGAGCTGTTTTTT
TRBV11-3	NA	TRBD1	TRBJ1-4	CASSFSKGDSEKLFF	TGTGCCAGCAGCTTCTCGAAAGGGGACAGCGAAAAACTGTTTTTT
TRBV5-1	NA	NA	TRBJ2-7	CASRPAPGPYEQYF	TGCGCCAGCCGGCCGGCACCAGGTCCCTACGAGCAGTACTTC
TRBV12-3/TRBV12-4	NA	NA	TRBJ2-7	CAGSFSGNGQYF	TGTGCCGGCAGTTTCTCGGGGAACGGGCAGTACTTC
TRBV20-1	NA	NA	TRBJ2-7	CSARGLGVNVQYF	TGCAGTGCTAGAGGTTTGGGAGTCAATGTGCAGTACTTC
TRBV29-1	few	NA	TRBJ1-2	CSALVGDGQGYTF	TGCAGCGCCTTGGTCGGGGACGGCCAAGGCTACACCTTC
TRBV20-1	NA	NA	TRBJ2-5	CSAQNRDIGETQYF	TGCAGTGCGCAAAACCGGGACATTGGGGAGACCCAGTACTTC
TRBV6-5	NA	NA	TRBJ2-2	CASSYSSTGELFF	TGTGCCAGCAGTTACTCTTCGACCGGGGAGCTGTTTTTT
TRBV4-1	few	NA	TRBJ2-1	CASSQDRSATYNEQFF	TGCGCCAGCAGCCAAGATCGGTCAGCAACCTACAATGAGCAGTTCTTC
TRBV6-5	many	NA	TRBJ2-7	CASSYLGGTEQYF	TGTGCCAGCAGTTACTTAGGAGGGACCGAGCAGTACTTC
TRBV7-2	many	NA	TRBJ2-5	CASSLDGREQETQYF	TGTGCCAGCAGCTTAGACGGCCGGGAGCAAGAGACCCAGTACTTC
TRBV29-1	NA	NA	TRBJ2-7	CSVMDYEQYF	TGCAGCGTTATGGACTACGAGCAGTACTTC
TRBV20-1	few	TRBD1	TRBJ1-2	CSASAGTGSGYTF	TGCAGTGCCTCCGCAGGGACAGGGAGTGGCTACACCTTC
TRBV9	NA	NA	TRBJ2-2	CASSVAQVTGELFF	TGTGCCAGCAGCGTAGCTCAGGTTACCGGGGAGCTGTTTTTT
TRBV27	few	NA	TRBJ2-7	CASTDGPPYEQYF	TGTGCCAGCACGGACGGGCCACCCTACGAGCAGTACTTC
TRBV7-9	NA	NA	TRBJ1-6	CASSLGRSINSPLHF	TGTGCCAGCAGCTTAGGGCGGTCCATCAATTCACCCCTCCACTTT
TRBV5-1	few	NA	TRBJ1-5	CASSFRWRHQPQHF	TGCGCCAGCAGCTTCCGATGGAGACATCAGCCCCAGCATTTT
TRBV7-3	many	NA	TRBJ2-1	CASSLTRTANEQFF	TGTGCCAGCAGCTTAACGCGGACAGCTAATGAGCAGTTCTTC
TRBV27	NA	TRBD2	TRBJ2-5	CASSTGLAGGVETQYF	TGTGCCAGCAGCACCGGACTAGCGGGAGGGGTGGAGACCCAGTACTTC
TRBV7-2	NA	NA	TRBJ2-5	CANSARETQYF	TGTGCCAACAGCGCAAGAGAGACCCAGTACTTC
TRBV28	many	NA	TRBJ2-7	CASRPAGGSYEQYF	TGTGCCAGCAGGCCTGCTGGGGGCTCCTACGAGCAGTACTTC
TRBV4-1	NA	TRBD1	TRBJ2-7	CASSPRQGTHEQYF	TGCGCCAGCAGCCCACGACAGGGGACCCACGAGCAGTACTTC
TRBV5-6	few	NA	TRBJ1-2	CASSSGLSYTF	TGTGCCAGCAGCTCCGGACTGAGCTACACCTTC
TRBV5-5	many	TRBD1	TRBJ2-5	CASSRGGEETQYF	TGTGCCAGCAGTCGAGGGGGCGAAGAGACCCAGTACTTC
TRBV28	NA	TRBD1	TRBJ1-2	CASRYSPGQRGGYGYTF	TGTGCCAGCAGATATTCTCCGGGACAGCGCGGCGGCTATGGCTACACCTTC